The present T cell receptor beta chain was sequenced within a study of shared clonotypes between healthy human individuals (dated by TCRdb to about 2020). With respect to the entire study: The cohort included three men and a couple of women between 18 and 49 years of age. To estimate repertoire size and how much clonotypes are shared between individuals, the study performed deep sequencing of blood TCR repertoires from roughly five healthy adults. Leukapheresis yielded between about 0.94 and 9.5 billion PBMCs per donor. For each donor, CD4 naive and CD4 memory were each given three plates, CD8 naive was given two plates, and CD8 memory was given one plate. Libraries were prepared and TCR repertoires were sequenced by different laboratories using diverse techniques, in order to increase sequencing depth and limit assay-specific biases.

Relative to germline, V is 8 bases shorter and J is 2 bases shorter, with 18 bases between their ends. CDR1 and CDR2 are drawn from the germline V gene: MNHNS, SASEGT. Counted from cysteine to phenylalanine, this CDR3 has 15 amino acids. Only CDR3 DNA remains: 45 bases, in frame from the first base. The donors were healthy, HIV-negative adults who had no recently reported acute infections or vaccinations. Only Caucasian adults living in Nashville, Tennessee, USA were represented among the donors. CD4+ T cells were enriched by magnetic negative selection; naive cells were then positively selected on CD45RA, and the negative fraction formed the memory subset. Blood was collected by leukapheresis, and PBMCs were isolated by Ficoll-Histopaque density gradient centrifugation and then cryopreserved in liquid nitrogen vapor phase. Analytical flow cytometry was used to check the purity and quantity of each magnetically sorted T cell population. Genomic DNA was isolated from every sorted fraction and measured by UV absorbance on a Nanodrop 2000c.

What the authors observed across the whole study: Clonotypes shared by all four sorted-subset donors showed higher generation probabilities than non-shared clonotypes. Across a handful of donors, roughly 5.4% of naive CD4, 3.5% of naive CD8, around 2.5% of memory CD4, and roughly 0.41% of memory CD8 clonotypes were shared. Sampling was restricted to blood, and TCR repertoires in tissues likely differ from the TCR repertoires found in blood. Even with the large sequencing depth, rarefaction of the sorted-subset datasets indicated that sequencing was incomplete. Pairwise subsampling indicated that sequencing depth was expected to affect the degree of clonotype sharing among donors. The genetic and exposure-history diversity represented was limited by the small number of donors. Naive subsets generally had larger estimated clonotype richness than memory subsets did.

Using the deep immunoSEQ assay, TCR CDR3 regions were amplified from genomic DNA by multiplex PCR. Extracted genomic DNA from each cell subset was distributed evenly across all wells of several immunoSEQ 96-well plates, and each plate was treated as a replicate. For sorted subsets, 200 to 250 ng genomic DNA, equal to 30,000 or so T cell genomes, was loaded into each replicate PCR. The purified libraries were quantified using a Qubit 3.0 fluorometer, sized with a Bioanalyzer 2100, and then quantified again using the KAPA Library Quantification kit. Every immunoSEQ 96-well plate was sequenced on a dedicated single-read 150-cycle Illumina NextSeq 550 flow cell. On the study's bioinformatics: Because the immunoSEQ output held only junctional sequences and lacked quality scores, the filtering could not match the filtering applied to full-length reads. Sequences were annotated with PyIR, a Python wrapper for IgBLAST v1.9, using IMGT germline references to assign V/J genes and CDR3. Reads were filtered out if the reads had weak V/J assignments (E-value above 1e-6), no CDR3, stop codons, out-of-frame junctions, or ambiguous translated residues. V3J clonotypes were defined as sequences sharing an identical inferred V gene, J gene, and CDR3 amino acid sequence. To compute the percentage overlap between repertoires, the number of shared unique clonotypes was divided by the size of the smaller repertoire. Repertoire richness was assessed with RTK rarefaction, the Chao1 estimator, and Recon v2.1 estimates of unobserved clonotypes. Generation probabilities for all TCRbeta clonotypes obtained by the gDNA method from a handful of donors were computed using OLGA. This is the immuneACCESS table as TCRdb keeps it, with only in-frame sequences that have V and J called. A part of the clones is gone; compared with another copy, unresolved V genes explain less than half, and the rest is unexplained. V, J and clone size are those of that table, while D and trimming were read from the DNA. This sample holds 550,000 to 800,000 clones; about 74% were observed only once. In total, the top ten clones hold around 1.6% of the sample.

Comments on this clone: Its antigen is currently not known. No per-base quality is available; no much larger clone lies one base away.

The sequence derives from a woman aged 25 to 39 in good health. The source material was memory CD4+ T cells sorted from blood. Taken with the paper, the label for cell subset or site translates to: CD45RA-negative fraction. The chain couples TRBV6-1 to TRBJ1-1, with TRBD1 tentatively as D gene (6 bases match). The CDR3 reads as follows: CASSWGAQGNTEAFF. In nucleotides, the sequence is TGTGCCAGCTCCTGGGGGGCACAGGGCAACACTGAAGCTTTCTTT.